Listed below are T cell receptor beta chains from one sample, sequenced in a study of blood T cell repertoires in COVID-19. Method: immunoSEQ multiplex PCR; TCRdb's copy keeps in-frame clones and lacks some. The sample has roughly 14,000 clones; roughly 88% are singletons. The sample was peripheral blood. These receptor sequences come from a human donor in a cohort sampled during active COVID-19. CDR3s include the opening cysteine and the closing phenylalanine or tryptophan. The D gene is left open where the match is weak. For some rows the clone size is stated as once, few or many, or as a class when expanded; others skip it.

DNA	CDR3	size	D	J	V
TGTGCCAGCAGTTTCCTTACTAGCGGGGGCTCCTATAGCACAGATACGCAGTATTTT	CASSFLTSGGSYSTDTQYF	.	TRBD2	TRBJ2-3	TRBV27
TGTGCCAGCAGCTTAGGAGGGGGCCCCATGGAGCAGTACTTC	CASSLGGGPMEQYF	.	TRBD1	TRBJ2-7	TRBV7-2
TGTGCCACTTCAGGGCTCGTGACTAATGAAAAACTGTTTTTT	CATSGLVTNEKLFF	.	.	TRBJ1-4	TRBV28
TGTGCCAGCAGCCAGACGAGCGGGGCGCTCTCCTACGAGCAGTACTTC	CASSQTSGALSYEQYF	once	TRBD2	TRBJ2-7	TRBV3-1/TRBV3-2
TGTGCCAGCAGCCAAGTGAGCACCGATCACTCCTACAATGAGCAGTTCTTC	CASSQVSTDHSYNEQFF	.	.	TRBJ2-1	TRBV14
TGTGCCAGCAGTTTCCGGTACTCAGGGCACGCCGCCGTGGTCGAGCAGTACTTC	CASSFRYSGHAAVVEQYF	.	.	TRBJ2-7	TRBV27
TGCGCCAGCAGTGCAACTCAGGGGGCATCCTACGAGCAGTACTTC	CASSATQGASYEQYF	.	TRBD1	TRBJ2-7	TRBV10-2
TGTGCCAGTAGGCCAACAGGGGGCCTCTACGAGCAGTACTTC	CASRPTGGLYEQYF	.	TRBD1	TRBJ2-7	TRBV19
TGCAGCGTTGAGCCGGGCACAGATACGCAGTATTTT	CSVEPGTDTQYF	few	.	TRBJ2-3	TRBV29-1
TGTGCCAGCAGCTTAGTTCGAGCAAGCACAGATACGCAGTATTTT	CASSLVRASTDTQYF	.	.	TRBJ2-3	TRBV11-3
TGTGCCAGCAGGCCGACAGGGGGCAACAATCAGCCCCAGCATTTT	CASRPTGGNNQPQHF	.	TRBD1	TRBJ1-5	TRBV28
TGTGCCATAGCGGGGGGGTTCGATGAGCAGTTCTTC	CAIAGGFDEQFF	.	TRBD2	TRBJ2-1	TRBV10-3
TGTGCCAGCAGCTTAGGGGACTGGGCCGGATGCACAGATACGCAGTATTTT	CASSLGDWAGCTDTQYF	.	.	TRBJ2-3	TRBV21-1
TGTGCCAGCCCCTCTCCCAGGGGACAGGTTTTGTGCGAGCAGTACTTC	CASPSPRGQVLCEQYF	.	TRBD1	TRBJ2-7	TRBV5-4
TGTGCCAGCAGTTCGCCTTCGACTAGCGCTTCCTACAATGAGCAGTTCTTC	CASSSPSTSASYNEQFF	.	TRBD2	TRBJ2-1	TRBV28
TGTGCCAGCAGTTTGCCCCGAACAGGTGTTAATAATTCACCCCTCCACTTT	CASSLPRTGVNNSPLHF	few	.	TRBJ1-6	TRBV28
TGTGCCAGCAGTTTACAGGGTAGCGGGGAGCTGTTTTTT	CASSLQGSGELFF	.	.	TRBJ2-2	TRBV27
TGTGCCAGAAGCTTGGGGGCAGGGGGTGGGTACGAGCAGTACTTC	CARSLGAGGGYEQYF	.	TRBD1	TRBJ2-7	TRBV5-3